This T cell receptor (beta chain) is drawn from a study of T cell responses to AZD1222 COVID-19 vaccine. Study-wide results and limits: Donors, mostly white British, included more females; clonal diversity was possibly underestimated.

Assay: immunoSEQ multiplex PCR; the TCRdb copy retains only in-frame clones and omits some. The data show over 100,000 clones, roughly 90% seen once. CDR3 length: 12 residues. V gave up 6 bases and J gave up 7 bases, with 12 bases separating them. Germline V gene lookup returns CDR1 PRHDT and CDR2 FYEKMQ (reference sequence). Concerning this clone: Its antigen is not identified.

The TCR originated in an adult in good health. The V gene is TRBV13, the J gene TRBJ1-1; maybe TRBD1 (5 bases). Source: peripheral blood, taken on day 0 of AZD1222 vaccination. Written as DNA, the CDR3 is TGTGCCAGCAGACCCGGGACGGTTGAAGCTTTCTTT. Translation: CASRPGTVEAFF. The whole variable domain, filled in from reference TRBV13 and TRBJ1-1, reads AAGVIQSPRHLIKEKRETATLKCYPIPRHDTVYWYQQGPGQDPQFLISFYEKMQSDKGSIPDRFSAQQFSDYHSELNMSSLELGDSALYFCASRPGTVEAFFGQGTRLTVV.